The table lists the clone carrying this TCR beta chain with a count of one. The data were obtained in a study of blood T cell repertoires in COVID-19. Study-level information: COVID-19 samples from acute and convalescent phases originated in the United States, Italy and Spain. T cells, B-cell-depleted T cells, or PBMCs supplied cDNA or gDNA.

Allocation to cohorts depended on clinical history reported by the participants. Generated by immunoSEQ multiplex PCR, the TCRdb table keeps only in-frame clones and is missing some. The sample lists about 130,000 clones, 78% seen once, with over 5% in the top ten. V was shortened by 4 bases and J by 0 bases, with 16 bases between the two germline ends. The CDR3 loop spans 17 amino acids. The germline V gene has CDR1 LNHNV and CDR2 YYDKDF (reference sequence). V usage is TRBV15 and J usage is TRBJ1-3, with D maybe TRBD1 (6 bases). Material: PBMCs or T cells enriched from blood (not recorded which). This clonotype originated in a woman in her forties or fifties who had recovered from COVID-19. The CDR3 DNA follows: TGTGCCACCAGCACCCCCGTGGGGGGGCTCTCTGGAAACACCATATATTTT. Protein product: CATSTPVGGLSGNTIYF.